This is a list of T cell receptor beta chains from one sample in a study of blood T cell repertoires in COVID-19. Repertoires were generated with immunoSEQ multiplex PCR, while TCRdb's copy carries only in-frame clones and drops some. The top ten hold about 3.8% of the sample, which has about 110,000 clones, just over 75% seen once. The sequenced sample was peripheral blood. These receptors came from a woman older than 75 with acute or convalescent COVID-19. CDR3s include the opening cysteine and the closing phenylalanine or tryptophan. Each record gives: D gene, V gene, clone size, J gene, CDR3 length, CDR3 protein, CDR3 DNA. The D gene is left open where the match is weak. Only part of the rows carry a size: once, few, many, or a class if the clone is expanded.

TRBD1,TRBV7-8,.,TRBJ2-7,15,CASSLVYGQGYEQYF,TGTGCCAGCAGCTTAGTGTATGGACAGGGTTACGAGCAGTACTTC
TRBD1,TRBV5-1,few,TRBJ1-5,13,CASSEDRGQPQHF,TGCGCCAGCAGCGAAGACAGGGGACAGCCCCAGCATTTT
.,TRBV21-1,.,TRBJ2-7,17,CASSKERGDSTAYEQYF,TGTGCCAGCAGCAAAGAAAGAGGAGACAGCACCGCCTACGAGCAGTACTTC
TRBD2,TRBV4-2,few,TRBJ2-7,15,CASSQDPRESSEQYF,TGTGCCAGCAGCCAAGATCCGCGGGAGAGCTCCGAGCAGTACTTC
TRBD2,TRBV5-5,.,TRBJ2-5,16,CASSLVAGVTQETQYF,TGTGCCAGCAGCTTGGTGGCGGGGGTCACCCAAGAGACCCAGTACTTC
.,TRBV3-1/TRBV3-2,.,TRBJ2-3,16,CASSQRQGSHTDTQYF,TGTGCCAGCAGCCAAAGGCAGGGATCCCACACAGATACGCAGTATTTT
.,TRBV5-1,.,TRBJ1-1,15,CASSFGTSWNTEAFF,TGCGCCAGCAGCTTTGGCACATCTTGGAACACTGAAGCTTTCTTT
.,TRBV9,.,TRBJ2-5,13,CASSVGQRETQYF,TGTGCCAGCAGCGTTGGACAGCGAGAGACCCAGTACTTC
.,TRBV3-1/TRBV3-2,.,TRBJ2-7,15,CASSQAWASSYEQYF,TGTGCCAGCAGCCAAGCCTGGGCGAGCTCCTACGAGCAGTACTTC
.,TRBV5-1,.,TRBJ2-1,15,CASSLEISAYNEQFF,TGCGCCAGCAGCTTGGAGATTAGCGCCTACAATGAGCAGTTCTTC
TRBD1,TRBV28,.,TRBJ1-2,13,CAGRKPGQGVYTF,TGTGCCGGGAGGAAACCGGGACAGGGGGTCTACACCTTC
TRBD2,TRBV5-4,once,TRBJ2-3,15,CASSLRLASTDTQYF,TGTGCCAGCAGCTTAAGACTAGCGAGCACAGATACGCAGTATTTT
.,TRBV12-5,.,TRBJ2-6,13,CASDSSGANVLTF,TGTGCTAGTGATAGCTCTGGGGCCAACGTCCTGACTTTC
.,TRBV2,.,TRBJ1-3,14,CASSPQGSGNTIYF,TGTGCCAGCAGCCCACAGGGATCAGGAAACACCATATATTTT
TRBD2,TRBV11-2,.,TRBJ2-1,16,CASSLGGTSGIYEQFF,TGTGCCAGCAGCTTAGGTGGGACTAGCGGGATATATGAGCAGTTCTTC
.,TRBV5-4,.,TRBJ1-3,15,CASSLDSRSGNTIYF,TGTGCCAGCAGCTTGGACAGCCGCTCTGGAAACACCATATATTTT
.,TRBV23-1,once,TRBJ1-3,15,CASSPPNGLGNTIYF,TGCGCCAGCAGTCCCCCCAATGGGCTTGGAAACACCATATATTTT
TRBD1,TRBV6-5,.,TRBJ2-2,15,CASSSGGQGPGELFF,TGTGCCAGCAGTTCGGGGGGACAGGGCCCCGGGGAGCTGTTTTTT
TRBD1,TRBV28,once,TRBJ1-4,16,CASSSGGYATNEKLFF,TGTGCCAGCAGTTCAGGGGGGTATGCAACTAATGAAAAACTGTTTTTT
.,TRBV18,few,TRBJ2-5,12,CASSPMEETQYF,TGTGCCAGCTCACCAATGGAGGAGACCCAGTACTTC
.,TRBV18,.,TRBJ1-4,17,CASPRRSRLEPSEKLFF,TGTGCCAGCCCGAGGCGTTCCCGGTTGGAGCCCTCCGAAAAACTGTTTTTT
TRBD1,TRBV5-1,.,TRBJ1-3,17,CASSLDGTGFSGNTIYF,TGCGCCAGCAGCTTGGACGGGACAGGATTCTCTGGAAACACCATATATTTT
.,TRBV7-9,.,TRBJ2-4,15,CASSPEGLAKNIQYF,TGTGCCAGCAGTCCAGAGGGATTAGCCAAAAACATTCAGTACTTC
TRBD1,TRBV2,.,TRBJ1-2,14,CASSEGQPYYGYTF,TGTGCCAGCAGCGAGGGACAGCCCTACTATGGCTACACCTTC
.,TRBV7-2,few,TRBJ2-3,15,CASSSSSVQTDTQYF,TGTGCCAGCAGCTCCTCTAGCGTACAAACAGATACGCAGTATTTT
.,TRBV9,.,TRBJ2-2,14,CASTQNPSAGELFF,TGTGCCAGCACCCAAAACCCTAGCGCCGGGGAGCTGTTTTTT
.,TRBV12-3/TRBV12-4,.,TRBJ1-1,13,CASSFSREREAFF,TGTGCCAGCAGTTTCTCCCGGGAGAGGGAGGCTTTCTTT
TRBD1,TRBV28,once,TRBJ2-7,13,CASRPGGGHEQYF,TGTGCCAGCAGACCAGGGGGTGGCCACGAGCAGTACTTC